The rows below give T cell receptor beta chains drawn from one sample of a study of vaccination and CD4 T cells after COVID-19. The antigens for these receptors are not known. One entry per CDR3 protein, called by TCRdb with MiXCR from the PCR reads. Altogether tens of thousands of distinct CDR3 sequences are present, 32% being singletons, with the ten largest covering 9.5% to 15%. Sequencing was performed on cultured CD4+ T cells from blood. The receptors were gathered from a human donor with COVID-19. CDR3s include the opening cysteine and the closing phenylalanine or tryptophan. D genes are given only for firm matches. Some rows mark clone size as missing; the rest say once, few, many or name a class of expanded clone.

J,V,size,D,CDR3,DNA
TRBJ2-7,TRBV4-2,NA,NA,CASSQGAAGGKFYEQYF,TGTGCCAGCAGCCAAGGGGCAGCAGGCGGAAAATTCTACGAGCAGTACTTC
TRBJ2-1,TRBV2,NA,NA,CASSRSPGANEQFF,TGTGCCAGCAGTCGTTCTCCGGGGGCCAATGAGCAGTTCTTC
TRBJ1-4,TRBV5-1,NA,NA,CASRSSQGLGEKLFF,TGCGCCAGCAGGTCCTCCCAGGGACTTGGTGAAAAACTGTTTTTT
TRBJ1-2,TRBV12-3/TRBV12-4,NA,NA,CASSRHGQGSYTF,TGTGCCAGCAGTCGCCACGGCCAGGGAAGCTACACCTTC
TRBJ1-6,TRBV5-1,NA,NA,CASSPLPGQGNSPLHF,TGCGCCAGCAGCCCCCTTCCGGGACAAGGTAATTCACCCCTCCACTTT
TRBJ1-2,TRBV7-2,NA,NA,CASSLAGVGGYTF,TGTGCCAGCAGCTTAGCTGGGGTAGGCGGCTACACCTTC
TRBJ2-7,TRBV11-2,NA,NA,CASSPDRKVAEQYF,TGTGCCAGCAGCCCCGACAGAAAAGTAGCGGAGCAGTACTTC
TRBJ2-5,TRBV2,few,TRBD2,CASSARLAGGYETQYF,TGTGCCAGCAGTGCTAGGCTAGCGGGGGGTTACGAGACCCAGTACTTC
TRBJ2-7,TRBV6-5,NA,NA,CASSYSRGASYEQYF,TGTGCCAGCAGTTACTCGAGGGGGGCCTCCTACGAGCAGTACTTC
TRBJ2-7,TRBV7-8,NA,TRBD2,CASSYPRGGAGEQYF,TGTGCCAGCAGCTACCCCCGGGGGGGGGCCGGCGAGCAGTACTTC
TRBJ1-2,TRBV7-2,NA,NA,CASSWVIYGYTF,TGTGCCAGCAGTTGGGTCATCTATGGCTACACCTTC
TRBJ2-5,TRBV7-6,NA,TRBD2,CASSLAPSGGARETQYF,TGTGCCAGCAGCTTAGCTCCTAGCGGGGGGGCGAGAGAGACCCAGTACTTC
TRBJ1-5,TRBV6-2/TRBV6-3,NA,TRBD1,CASSYMAGGLPSPPQHF,TGTGCCAGCAGTTACATGGCAGGGGGTCTTCCTAGTCCGCCCCAGCATTTT
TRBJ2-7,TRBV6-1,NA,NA,CASSEYRGTYEQYF,TGTGCCAGCAGTGAATATAGGGGGACCTACGAGCAGTACTTC
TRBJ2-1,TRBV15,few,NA,CATSRDYGGSYNEQFF,TGTGCCACCAGCAGAGATTACGGCGGCTCCTACAATGAGCAGTTCTTC
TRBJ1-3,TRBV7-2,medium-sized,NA,CASSPAALAFRGNTIYF,TGTGCCAGCAGCCCCGCCGCTCTGGCGTTCCGTGGAAACACCATATATTTT
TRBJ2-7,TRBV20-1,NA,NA,CSANKGGSGAYEQYF,TGCAGTGCCAACAAAGGGGGGAGCGGGGCCTACGAGCAGTACTTC
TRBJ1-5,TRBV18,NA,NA,CASSPGREGNQPQHF,TGTGCCAGCTCACCAGGAAGAGAGGGCAATCAGCCCCAGCATTTT
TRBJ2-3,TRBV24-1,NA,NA,CATSEPGPYTDTQYF,TGTGCCACCAGTGAACCAGGGCCGTACACAGATACGCAGTATTTT
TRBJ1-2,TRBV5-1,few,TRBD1,CASSSVTGTAAGYGYTF,TGCGCCAGCAGCTCGGTTACCGGGACAGCGGCGGGCTATGGCTACACCTTC
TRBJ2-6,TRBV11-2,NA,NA,CASSLNSGANVLTF,TGTGCCAGCAGCTTAAACTCTGGGGCCAACGTCCTGACTTTC
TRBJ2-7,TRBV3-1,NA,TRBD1,CASSQGGQGIDEQYF,TGTGCCAGCAGTCAAGGCGGACAGGGCATCGACGAGCAGTACTTC
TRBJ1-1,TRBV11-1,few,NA,CASSLKEGKGTEAFF,TGTGCCAGCAGTCTTAAAGAGGGAAAGGGGACTGAAGCTTTCTTT
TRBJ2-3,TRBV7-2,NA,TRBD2,CASSQETSGGLGGTQYF,TGTGCCAGCAGCCAGGAGACTAGCGGGGGGCTGGGGGGTACGCAGTATTTT
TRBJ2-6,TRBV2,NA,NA,CASNPFSGANVLTF,TGTGCCAGCAATCCGTTCTCTGGGGCCAACGTCCTGACTTTC
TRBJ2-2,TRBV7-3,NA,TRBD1,CASSLVGQGFAGELFF,TGTGCCAGCAGCTTGGTAGGACAGGGGTTCGCCGGGGAGCTGTTTTTT
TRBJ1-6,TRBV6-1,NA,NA,CASKKGEDVWNSPLHF,TGTGCCAGCAAGAAGGGAGAGGACGTTTGGAATTCACCCCTCCACTTT
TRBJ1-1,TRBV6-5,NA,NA,CASSYRGEGAFF,TGTGCCAGCAGTTACCGGGGGGAGGGCGCTTTCTTT
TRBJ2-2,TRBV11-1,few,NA,CASSSDRFSTGELFF,TGTGCCAGCAGCTCGGACCGTTTTTCGACCGGGGAGCTGTTTTTT
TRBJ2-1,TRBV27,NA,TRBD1,CASSLPRKGALNEQFF,TGTGCCAGCAGTTTACCTCGGAAGGGGGCGTTGAATGAGCAGTTCTTC
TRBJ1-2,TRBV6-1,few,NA,CASSGYGYTF,TGTGCCAGCAGCGGCTATGGCTACACCTTC
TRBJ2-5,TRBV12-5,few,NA,CASGGRAEETQYF,TGTGCTAGTGGGGGCCGGGCCGAGGAGACCCAGTACTTC
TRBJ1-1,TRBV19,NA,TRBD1,CASKGTARNTEAFF,TGTGCCAGTAAGGGGACAGCCCGGAACACTGAAGCTTTCTTT
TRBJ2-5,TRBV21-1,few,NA,CASSQGGERGYQETQYF,TGTGCCAGCAGCCAAGGGGGGGAGCGGGGGTACCAAGAGACCCAGTACTTC
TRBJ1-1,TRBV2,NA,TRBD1,CASRTSGTANTEAFF,TGTGCCAGCAGGACCTCCGGGACAGCGAACACTGAAGCTTTCTTT
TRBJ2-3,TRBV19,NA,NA,CASSITGSTDTQYF,TGTGCCAGTAGTATAACGGGGAGCACAGATACGCAGTATTTT
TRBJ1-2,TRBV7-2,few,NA,CASSLGTDYGYTF,TGTGCCAGCAGCTTAGGGACAGACTATGGCTACACCTTC
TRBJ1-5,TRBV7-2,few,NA,CASNGGLYQPQHF,TGTGCCAGCAACGGCGGGCTGTACCAGCCCCAGCATTTT
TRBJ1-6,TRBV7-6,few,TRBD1,CASAGGYNSPLHF,TGTGCCAGTGCAGGGGGGTATAATTCACCCCTCCACTTT
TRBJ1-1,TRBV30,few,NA,CAWNGYTEAFF,TGTGCCTGGAATGGATACACTGAAGCTTTCTTT
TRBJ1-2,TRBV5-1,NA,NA,CASQGIANYGYTF,TGCGCCAGCCAGGGGATAGCTAACTATGGCTACACCTTC
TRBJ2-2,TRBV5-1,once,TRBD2,CASSAGSSGVDTGELFF,TGCGCCAGCAGCGCCGGCTCCAGCGGGGTAGACACCGGGGAGCTGTTTTTT
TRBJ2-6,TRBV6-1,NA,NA,CASASVGAGGRSGANVLTF,TGTGCCAGCGCGTCGGTGGGGGCCGGCGGTCGCTCTGGGGCCAACGTCCTGACTTTC
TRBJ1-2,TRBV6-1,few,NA,CASTPGGGGAYGYTF,TGTGCCAGCACACCGGGTGGGGGGGGCGCCTATGGCTACACCTTC
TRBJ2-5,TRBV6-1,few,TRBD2,CASRRLAGGEQETQYF,TGTGCCAGCAGGAGACTAGCGGGGGGGGAGCAAGAGACCCAGTACTTC
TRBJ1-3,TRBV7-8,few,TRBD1,CASSFAGQTISGNTIYF,TGTGCCAGCAGCTTCGCGGGACAGACAATATCTGGAAACACCATATATTTT
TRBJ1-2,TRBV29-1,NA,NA,CSVDGVHSGPYTF,TGCAGCGTTGATGGGGTTCATTCGGGGCCTTACACCTTC
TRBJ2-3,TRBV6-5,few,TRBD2,CASSLPTSGGAGTDTQYF,TGTGCCAGCAGTTTACCAACTAGCGGGGGGGCCGGAACAGATACGCAGTATTTT
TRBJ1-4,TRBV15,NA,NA,CATSSLTGGSEKLFF,TGTGCCACCAGCTCCCTGACAGGAGGGAGTGAAAAACTGTTTTTT
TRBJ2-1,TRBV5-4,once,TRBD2,CASSPGGDGYNEQLF,TGTGCCAGCAGCCCGGGGGGGGACGGCTACAATGAGCAGCTCTTC
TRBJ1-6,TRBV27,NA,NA,CASSFSQGIGSSPLHF,TGTGCCAGCAGTTTTAGTCAGGGGATCGGGAGTTCACCCCTCCACTTT
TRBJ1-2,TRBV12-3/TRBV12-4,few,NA,CASSSLGDGYTF,TGTGCCAGCAGTTCCTTGGGAGATGGCTACACCTTC
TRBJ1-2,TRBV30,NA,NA,CAWSLNSWYGYTF,TGTGCCTGGAGTTTAAACTCTTGGTATGGCTACACCTTC
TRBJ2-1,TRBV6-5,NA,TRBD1,CASSSGTDSARSYNEQFF,TGTGCCAGCAGTTCCGGGACAGATTCCGCCAGATCCTACAATGAGCAGTTCTTC
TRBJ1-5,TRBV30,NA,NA,CAWSQGKGNQPQHF,TGTGCCTGGAGCCAGGGGAAGGGCAATCAGCCCCAGCATTTT